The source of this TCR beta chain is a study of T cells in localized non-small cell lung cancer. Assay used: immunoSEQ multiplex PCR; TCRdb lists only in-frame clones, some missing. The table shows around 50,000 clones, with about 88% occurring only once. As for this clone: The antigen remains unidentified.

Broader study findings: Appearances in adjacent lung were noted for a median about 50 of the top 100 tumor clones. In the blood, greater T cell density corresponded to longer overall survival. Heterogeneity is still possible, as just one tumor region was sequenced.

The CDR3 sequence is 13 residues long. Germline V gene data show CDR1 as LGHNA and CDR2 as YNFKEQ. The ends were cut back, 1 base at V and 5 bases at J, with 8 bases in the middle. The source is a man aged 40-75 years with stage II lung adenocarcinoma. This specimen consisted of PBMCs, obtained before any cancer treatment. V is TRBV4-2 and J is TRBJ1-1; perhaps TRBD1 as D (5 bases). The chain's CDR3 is CASSQGGETEAFF. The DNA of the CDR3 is TGTGCCAGCAGCCAAGGGGGGGAGACTGAAGCTTTCTTT.